This TCR beta chain comes out of a study of monozygotic twins with cystic fibrosis. Study at large: Library input was approximately 2.7 micrograms of fragmented DNA, with about 15 PCR cycles.

Assay used: immunoSEQ multiplex PCR; TCRdb lists only in-frame clones, some missing. The top ten clones hold roughly 1.5% of a sample with around 35,000 clones, 84% of them seen once. A remark on this clone: Its target is not known.

Study results and limitations: Monozygotic CF twin pairs shared significantly more nucleotide-identical clonotypes than unrelated CF individuals did. In 13 of 16 pairs, V gene usage was closest to the co-twin's. Clonality was generally low (median around 0.009), higher in the most severe patients.

This CDR3 spans 11 amino acids. Germline V gene data show CDR1 as SGHTA and CDR2 as FQGNSA. V lost 6 bases and J lost 6, with 8 bases in between. The chain links TRBV7-2 to TRBJ1-2, with D unclear. The clonotype comes from a girl aged 2-10 years with cystic fibrosis. The sequencing sample was made of blood. The CDR3 DNA reads TGTGCCAGCAGTATTAGGGATGGCTACACCTTC. Translation gives CASSIRDGYTF. Full variable domain (missing parts from reference TRBV7-2 and TRBJ1-2): GAGVSQSPSNKVTEKGKDVELRCDPISGHTALYWYRQSLGQGLEFLIYFQGNSAPDKSGLPSDRFSAERTGGSVSTLTIQRTQQEDSAVYLCASSIRDGYTFGSGTRLTVV.